The clone carrying this TCR beta chain has just a few counts. Antigen specificity is unknown. CDR3 size: 15 residues. Losses at the gene ends were 1 base for V and 8 bases for J; bases not matched to a gene: 14. Germline assignment: CDR1 DFQATT and CDR2 SNEGSKA (reference sequence). These data belong to a study of CD8 T cells in ankylosing spondylitis. Study conclusions and caveats: What seemed typical of ankylosing spondylitis blood was a TCR beta motif built from roughly eight highly homologous variants. Clones linked to disease, bearing a CD8+ phenotype, were relatively rare in peripheral blood. Some motif variants were previously reported in reactive arthritis synovial fluid and blood. Reportedly, disease-linked clones are significantly enriched in ankylosing spondylitis patients' matched synovial fluid.

The authors made TCR beta libraries by quantitative 5'-RACE with molecular barcodes. TCRdb reprocessed the 5' RACE reads via MiXCR and lists one record per CDR3 protein. Among roughly 450,000 distinct CDR3 sequences listed, roughly 27% were seen once. The V and J genes are TRBV20-1 and TRBJ2-7; the match to TRBD2 covers 7 bases. What was sequenced was blood, either unsorted or a sorted T cell fraction (not recorded which). This TCR was recovered from a male donor with ankylosing spondylitis. CDR3 in amino acids: CSARATESGGGKQYF. The CDR3 DNA reads TGCAGTGCTAGAGCTACCGAAAGCGGCGGGGGTAAGCAGTACTTC.